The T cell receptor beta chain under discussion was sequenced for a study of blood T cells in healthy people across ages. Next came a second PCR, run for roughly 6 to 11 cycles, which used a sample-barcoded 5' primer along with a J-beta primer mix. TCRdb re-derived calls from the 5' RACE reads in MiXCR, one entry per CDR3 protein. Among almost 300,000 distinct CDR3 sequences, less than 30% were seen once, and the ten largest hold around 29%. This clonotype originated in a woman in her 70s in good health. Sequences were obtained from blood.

CDR3 DNA sequence: TGCGCCAGCAGCTCCCGGACAGGGTGGAATTCACCCCTCCACTTT. As protein: CASSSRTGWNSPLHF. The chain joins TRBV5-1 to TRBJ1-6; 8 positions match TRBD1. V lost 3 bases, J lost 7 bases, and 6 bases stayed unmatched. The CDR3 totals 15 residues. Germline values: CDR1 SGHRS, CDR2 YFSETQ.